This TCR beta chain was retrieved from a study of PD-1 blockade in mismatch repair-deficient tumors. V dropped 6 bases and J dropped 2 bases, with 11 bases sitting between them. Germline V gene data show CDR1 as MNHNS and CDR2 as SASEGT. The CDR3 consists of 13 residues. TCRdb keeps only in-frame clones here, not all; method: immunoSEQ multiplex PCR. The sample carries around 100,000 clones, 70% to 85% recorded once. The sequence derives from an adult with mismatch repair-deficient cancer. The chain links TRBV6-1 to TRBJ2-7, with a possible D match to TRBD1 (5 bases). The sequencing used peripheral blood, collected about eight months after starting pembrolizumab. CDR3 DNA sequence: TGTGCCAGCAGAACCGTAGGGGCCTACGAGCAGTACTTC. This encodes CASRTVGAYEQYF.